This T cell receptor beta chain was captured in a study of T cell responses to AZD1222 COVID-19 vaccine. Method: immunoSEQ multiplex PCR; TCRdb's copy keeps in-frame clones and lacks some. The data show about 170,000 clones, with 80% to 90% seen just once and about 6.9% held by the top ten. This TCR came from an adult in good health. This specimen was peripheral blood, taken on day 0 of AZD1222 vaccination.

The chain's CDR3 is CASSFPSGTGSYEQYF. The CDR3, as DNA: TGTGCCAGCAGTTTCCCCTCCGGGACAGGCTCCTACGAGCAGTACTTC. V usage is TRBV28 and J usage is TRBJ2-7; 8 bases are a match to TRBD1. The CDR3 runs 16 residues. Germline CDR1 is MDHEN and CDR2 is SYDVKM. V was clipped by 3 bases and J by 0 bases; unmatched bases: 7.